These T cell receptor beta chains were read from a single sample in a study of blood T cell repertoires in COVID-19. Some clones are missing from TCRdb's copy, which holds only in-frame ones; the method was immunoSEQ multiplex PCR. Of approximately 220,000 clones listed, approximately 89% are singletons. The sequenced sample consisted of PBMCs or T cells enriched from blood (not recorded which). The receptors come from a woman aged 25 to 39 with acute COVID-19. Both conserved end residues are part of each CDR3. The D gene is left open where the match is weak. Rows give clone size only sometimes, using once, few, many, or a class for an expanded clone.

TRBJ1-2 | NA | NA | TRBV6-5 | CASGGGLGYGYTF | TGTGCCAGCGGGGGAGGGCTTGGCTATGGCTACACCTTC
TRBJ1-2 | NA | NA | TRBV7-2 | CASSPLMGLYGYTF | TGTGCCAGCAGCCCCCTGATGGGCCTCTATGGCTACACCTTC
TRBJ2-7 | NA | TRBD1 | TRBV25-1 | CASSERNRDRDYHEQYF | TGTGCCAGCAGTGAACGAAACCGGGACAGGGATTACCACGAGCAGTACTTC
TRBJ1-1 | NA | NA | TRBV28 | CASSLGRESTEAFF | TGTGCCAGCAGTTTAGGGAGGGAGTCCACTGAAGCTTTCTTT
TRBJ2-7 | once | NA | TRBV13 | CASSIKTSLVDEQYF | TGTGCCAGCAGCATTAAAACTAGCCTCGTCGACGAGCAGTACTTC
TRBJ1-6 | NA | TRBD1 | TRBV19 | CASSTGENSPLHF | TGTGCCAGTTCAACAGGGGAGAATTCACCCCTCCACTTT
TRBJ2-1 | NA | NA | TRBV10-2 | CASSESQGYYNEQFF | TGCGCCAGCAGTGAGTCACAGGGCTATTACAATGAGCAGTTCTTC
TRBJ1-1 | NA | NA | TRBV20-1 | CSARNLAEAFF | TGCAGTGCTAGAAATCTAGCTGAAGCTTTCTTT
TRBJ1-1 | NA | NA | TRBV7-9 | CASSPPGARTEAFF | TGTGCCAGCAGCCCTCCAGGGGCTCGAACTGAAGCTTTCTTT
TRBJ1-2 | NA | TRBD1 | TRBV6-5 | CASSFTGGYGYTF | TGTGCCAGCAGCTTCACAGGGGGCTATGGCTACACCTTC
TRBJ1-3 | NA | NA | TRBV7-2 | CASSPRDRYSGNTIYF | TGTGCCAGCAGCCCTCGAGACAGGTACTCTGGAAACACCATATATTTT
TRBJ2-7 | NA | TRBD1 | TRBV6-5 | CASSYQPGQSYEQYF | TGTGCCAGCAGTTATCAACCGGGACAGTCATACGAGCAGTACTTC
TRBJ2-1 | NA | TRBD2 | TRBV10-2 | CASSGESASGVSNEQFF | TGCGCCAGCAGTGGTGAAAGTGCGAGCGGGGTCTCCAATGAGCAGTTCTTC
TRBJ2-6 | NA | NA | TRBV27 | CASSYKLVSSGANVLTF | TGTGCCAGCAGTTACAAGCTAGTTAGCTCTGGGGCCAACGTCCTGACTTTC
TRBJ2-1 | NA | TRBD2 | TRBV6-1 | CASSDRLAGAYNEQFF | TGTGCCAGCAGTGACCGACTAGCGGGGGCCTACAATGAGCAGTTCTTC
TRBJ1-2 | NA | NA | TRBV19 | CASSGGQNWYGYTF | TGTGCCAGTAGTGGAGGCCAGAACTGGTATGGCTACACCTTC